These 8 T cell receptor beta chains were sequenced from one sample in a study of Tregs in tolerant kidney transplant recipients. Profiled with immunoSEQ multiplex PCR; TCRdb holds only in-frame clones, not every one. The profile shows 110,000 or so clones, 90% of them singletons. The sample in question was CD4+ T cells from blood, obtained before the transplant. Receptor source: a human donor who received a combined kidney and bone marrow transplant.

This chain uses TRBV5-4 with TRBJ2-2; 11 nucleotides match TRBD1. CDR3 length: 15 amino acids. V was pared by 4 bases and J by 6 bases, with 5 bases of the junction left unmatched. Germline V gene lookup returns CDR1 SGHNT and CDR2 YYREEE (reference sequence). The CDR3 reads CASSRTGGRAGELFF. The CDR3 DNA reads as TGTGCCAGCAGCAGGACAGGGGGCAGGGCCGGGGAGCTGTTTTTT.

The CDR3 bases are TGCGCCAGCAGCTTGGAAGGGACAGTCCTTAATGAGCAGTTCTTC. Its protein is CASSLEGTVLNEQFF. The rearrangement links TRBV5-1 to TRBJ2-1, with 7 bases matching TRBD1. This CDR3 has 15 amino acids. Germline V gives CDR1 SGHRS, CDR2 YFSETQ. With 0 bases clipped from V and 7 bases from J, the junction kept 7 bases outside the gene matches.

The V call is TRBV30, the J call TRBJ2-4; 9 positions agree with TRBD1. This CDR3 region has 17 residues. Germline V gives CDR1 GTSNPN, CDR2 SVGIG (reference sequence). Trimming at V came to 1 base and at J to 0 bases, leaving 7 bases not matched to a gene. The CDR3: CAWSGDRGTVAKNIQYF. For the CDR3, the DNA is TGTGCCTGGAGTGGCGACAGGGGGACGGTAGCCAAAAACATTCAGTACTTC.

The V and J genes are TRBV5-1 and TRBJ2-1; 7 bases agree with TRBD1. This CDR3 is built from 15 residues. The V and J ends lost 0 bases and 4 bases, in that order; junction bases with no gene match: 4. Germline V lookup: CDR1 SGHRS, CDR2 YFSETQ. CDR3 sequence (DNA): TGCGCCAGCAGCTTGGATGCAGGGGGATACAATGAGCAGTTCTTC. This encodes CASSLDAGGYNEQFF.

There are a few counts of this clone. V and J are TRBV28 and TRBJ1-2, with 7 bases fitting TRBD1. Germline assignment: CDR1 MDHEN and CDR2 SYDVKM. V dropped 6 bases and J dropped 6; count of bases not matched to a gene: 4. The CDR3 loop spans 12 amino acids. CDR3 region: CASRTGRNGYTF. CDR3 nucleotide sequence: TGTGCCAGCAGGACAGGGAGAAATGGCTACACCTTC.

The chain recombines TRBV7-9 with TRBJ2-4, with D possibly being TRBD1 (5 bases). The V gene lost 3 bases and the J gene lost 1 base, with 13 bases spanning the gap. This CDR3 comprises 16 residues. CDR1 and CDR2 from the germline V gene are SEHNR and FQNEAQ (reference sequence). The CDR3 is CASSLAGKGAKNIQYF. DNA for the CDR3: TGTGCCAGCAGCTTGGCAGGGAAGGGCGCCAAAAACATTCAGTACTTC.

The count of this clone is one. V usage is TRBV6-5 and J usage is TRBJ2-3; no clear D gene. The germline V and J ends were trimmed by 0 bases and 3 bases, with 4 bases remaining between them. CDR1 MNHEY and CDR2 SVGAGI come from the germline V gene. This CDR3 is built from 13 residues. CDR3 nucleotides: TGTGCCAGCAGTTACTCGGAGACAGATACGCAGTATTTT. Its translation is CASSYSETDTQYF.

The CDR3 protein is CSVPVSGGTITYNEQFF. CDR3 bases: TGCAGCGTTCCGGTGAGCGGGGGGACAATTACCTACAATGAGCAGTTCTTC. This chain joins TRBV29-1 and TRBJ2-1; 9 positions match TRBD2. Germline lookup yields CDR1 SQVTM and CDR2 ANQGSEA. The CDR3 is 17 residues long. The junction had 13 bases not matched to a gene; V was cut back by 5 bases and J by 2 bases.